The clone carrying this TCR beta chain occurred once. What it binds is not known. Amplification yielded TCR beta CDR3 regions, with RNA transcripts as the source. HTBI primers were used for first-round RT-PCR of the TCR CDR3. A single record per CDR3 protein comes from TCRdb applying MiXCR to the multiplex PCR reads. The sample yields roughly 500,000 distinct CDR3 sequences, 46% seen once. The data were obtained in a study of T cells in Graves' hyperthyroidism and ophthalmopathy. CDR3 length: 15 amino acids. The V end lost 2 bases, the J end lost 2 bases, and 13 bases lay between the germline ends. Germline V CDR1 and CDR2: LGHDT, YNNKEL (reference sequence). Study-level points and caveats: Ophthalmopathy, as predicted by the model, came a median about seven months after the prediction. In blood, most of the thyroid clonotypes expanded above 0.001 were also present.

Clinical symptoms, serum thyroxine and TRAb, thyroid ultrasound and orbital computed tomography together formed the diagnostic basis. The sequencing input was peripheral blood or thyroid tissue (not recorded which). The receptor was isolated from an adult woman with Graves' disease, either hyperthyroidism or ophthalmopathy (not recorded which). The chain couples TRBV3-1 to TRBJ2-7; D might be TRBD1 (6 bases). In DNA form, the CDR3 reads TGTGCCAGCAGCCAACTACAGGGATTTACCTACGAGCAGTACTTC. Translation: CASSQLQGFTYEQYF.